This T cell receptor (beta chain) appears in the sequencing data of a study of cytomegalovirus exposure and HLA in healthy donors. PCR used 60 Vbeta primers and 13 Jbeta primers. TCRdb keeps only in-frame clones here, not all; method: immunoSEQ multiplex PCR. The sample has about 60,000 clones; approximately 71% are singletons. The CDR3 contains 18 residues. J gave up 2 bases and V 1 base, and 7 bases lay outside the gene matches. The source is a man aged 35 to 55 in good health and CMV-seropositive. Sequences were obtained from PBMCs. The chain employs TRBV5-3 and TRBJ2-1; 12 bases align to TRBD2. TRBV5-3 is flagged as an ORF with uncertain function. The CDR3 bases are TGTGCCAGAAGCTTGTTAACTAGCGGGGGGAAGGCCTACAATGAGCAGTTCTTC. Its translation: CARSLLTSGGKAYNEQFF.